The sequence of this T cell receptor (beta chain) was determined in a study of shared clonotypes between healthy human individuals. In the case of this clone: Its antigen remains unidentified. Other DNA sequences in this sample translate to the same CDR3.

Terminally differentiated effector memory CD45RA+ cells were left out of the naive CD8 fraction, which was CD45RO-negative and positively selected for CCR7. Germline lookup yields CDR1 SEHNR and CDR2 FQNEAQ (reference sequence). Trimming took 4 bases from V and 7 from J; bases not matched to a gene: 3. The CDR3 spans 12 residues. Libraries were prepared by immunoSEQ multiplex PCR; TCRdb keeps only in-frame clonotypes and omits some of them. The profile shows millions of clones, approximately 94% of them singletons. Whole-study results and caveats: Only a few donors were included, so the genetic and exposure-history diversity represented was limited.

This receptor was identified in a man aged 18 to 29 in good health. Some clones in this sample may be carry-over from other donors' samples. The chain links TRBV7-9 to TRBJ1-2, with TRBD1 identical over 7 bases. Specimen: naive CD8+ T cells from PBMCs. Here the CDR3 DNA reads TGTGCCAGCAGCTCCGACAGGGCTGGCTACACCTTC. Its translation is CASSSDRAGYTF.